A single sample gave rise to the 23 T cell receptor beta chains below, sequenced in a study of early T cells in non-severe SARS-CoV-2 infection. TCRdb reprocessed the 5' RACE reads via MiXCR and lists one record per CDR3 protein. The sample includes 26,000 or so distinct CDR3 sequences, approximately 4.1% of them seen just once. Sequencing was carried out using whole blood. These receptors were obtained from an adult who was a healthcare worker with PCR-confirmed SARS-CoV-2 infection or an uninfected control (not recorded which).

This clonotype was seen repeatedly, ten times or more. The CDR3 DNA sequence: TGTGCCAGCAGCCGAACGGCAATGAACACTGAAGCTTTCTTT. Translated, it gives CASSRTAMNTEAFF. This chain connects TRBV9 to TRBJ1-1, with no clear D. The CDR3 sequence is 14 residues long. The V end was cut by 4 bases, the J end by 0 bases, with 10 bases between. Germline CDR1 SGDLS, CDR2 YYNGEE.

This clonotype was detected ten times or more. The chain recombines TRBV12-3 or TRBV12-4 with TRBJ1-2; 8 bases are shared with TRBD1. This CDR3 comprises 15 residues. With 3 bases clipped from V and 3 bases from J, the junction kept 6 bases outside the gene matches. CDR3 residues: CASSFPRGQYYGYTF. The CDR3 nucleotides read TGTGCCAGCAGTTTCCCCAGGGGGCAATACTATGGCTACACCTTC.

This clonotype showed up many times. The chain combines TRBV3-1 with TRBJ2-1, with no clear D. The CDR3 extends over 13 amino acids. Per the germline V gene, CDR1 is LGHDT and CDR2 is YNNKEL (reference sequence). The V end was cut by 7 bases, the J end by 6 bases, with 13 bases between. The CDR3 protein is CASKALNGNEQFF. The CDR3 DNA reads TGTGCCAGCAAGGCCCTAAATGGCAATGAGCAGTTCTTC.

This clonotype was observed at least ten times. This chain connects TRBV7-2 to TRBJ2-4; D call uncertain. Trimming pared 2 bases from V and 0 bases from J, leaving 5 bases between. Germline V gene data show CDR1 as SGHTA and CDR2 as FQGNSA. The CDR3 contains 14 residues. The CDR3 here is CASSLQLAKNIQYF. CDR3 DNA: TGTGCCAGCAGCTTACAGTTAGCCAAAAACATTCAGTACTTC.

Ten or more counts support this clonotype. The chain recombines TRBV7-6 with TRBJ1-2; D may be TRBD1 (6 bases). The V end lost 5 bases, the J end lost 4 bases, and 14 bases lay between the germline ends. There are 14 residues in the CDR3. Germline CDR1 SGHVS, CDR2 FNYEAQ. CDR3 in amino acids: CASSPGVDSYGYTF. CDR3 sequence (DNA): TGTGCCAGCAGCCCGGGGGTGGACAGCTATGGCTACACCTTC.

This clonotype was observed many times. This rearrangement joins TRBV6-1 to TRBJ2-5, with D hard to call. The germline gives CDR1 MNHNS, CDR2 SASEGT. This CDR3 comprises 17 residues. V was clipped by 4 bases and J by 5 bases, with 23 bases between them. The CDR3 nucleotides read TGTGCCAGCAGTGGTACCACCGGAATCCTCGCATCGGAGACCCAGTACTTC. Amino acids: CASSGTTGILASETQYF.

This clonotype was counted at least ten times. One junction end disagrees with the germline gene, perhaps due to a read error. CDR3: CASSARLAGGASQRETQYF. In nucleotides, the CDR3 is TGTGCTAGCAGCGCCCGACTAGCGGGAGGAGCGTCACAACGGGAGACCCAGTACTTC. V is TRBV7-7 and J is TRBJ2-5, with TRBD2 identical over 13 bases. There are 19 residues in the CDR3. The germline V gene encodes CDR1 SSHAT and CDR2 FNYEAQ (reference sequence).

This clonotype was counted at least ten times. The chain joins TRBV4-3 to TRBJ2-2; D ambiguous. Per germline, CDR1 LGHNA and CDR2 YSLEER. The CDR3 runs to 13 residues. Between the trimmed V and J ends, which lost 6 bases and 6 bases, there was a span of 11 bases. CDR3 region: CASSRLSPGELFF. CDR3 coding DNA: TGCGCCAGCAGTAGACTTTCCCCCGGGGAGCTGTTTTTT.

The chain is built from TRBV5-1 and TRBJ2-7; TRBD2 matches 11 bases. Trimming removed 2 bases from V and 5 bases from J; junction bases left unmatched: 6. The CDR3 runs 15 residues. Germline CDR1 and CDR2: SGHRS and YFSETQ. CDR3 DNA: TGCGCCAGCAGCTTACCGACTAGCGGGATCGACGAGCAGTACTTC. Encoded protein: CASSLPTSGIDEQYF.

This clonotype was observed at least ten times. The chain links TRBV20-1 to TRBJ2-3; 7 nucleotides match TRBD2. Germline CDR1 is DFQATT and CDR2 is SNEGSKA (reference sequence). The CDR3 is 15 residues long. V gave up 4 bases and J gave up 1 base; unmatched junction bases: 8. In DNA, the CDR3 is TGCAGTGCTATGGGGTCGGGAGGACGCACAGATACGCAGTATTTT. Its translation is CSAMGSGGRTDTQYF.

This clonotype was picked up many times. This rearrangement joins TRBV2 to TRBJ2-7; D is unresolved. CDR3 length: 13 amino acids. Germline V CDR1 and CDR2: SNHLY, FYNNEI. V was shortened by 1 base and J by 4 bases, with 8 bases between the two germline ends. The CDR3 sequence: CASSEGTAYEQYF. Here the CDR3 DNA reads TGTGCCAGCAGTGAAGGGACGGCATACGAGCAGTACTTC. Complete variable domain (other parts from reference TRBV2 and TRBJ2-7): EPEVTQTPSHQVTQMGQEVILRCVPISNHLYFYWYRQILGQKVEFLVSFYNNEISEKSEIFDDQFSVERPDGSNFTLKIRSTKLEDSAMYFCASSEGTAYEQYFGPGTRLTVT.

This clonotype was seen repeatedly, ten times or more. V is TRBV24-1 and J is TRBJ2-3, with D unresolved. Per the germline V gene, CDR1 is KGHDR and CDR2 is SFDVKD. The CDR3 consists of 14 residues. Trimming took 0 bases from V and 4 from J, leaving 7 bases between them. Here the CDR3 reads CATSDLRGSDTQYF. CDR3 in DNA: TGTGCCACCAGTGATTTGCGAGGTTCAGATACGCAGTATTTT.

This clonotype has at least ten counts. The chain is built from TRBV7-9 and TRBJ2-7; the match to TRBD1 covers 9 bases. V was pared by 3 bases and J by 4 bases, with 4 bases of the junction left unmatched. This CDR3 spans 14 amino acids. Germline assignment: CDR1 SEHNR and CDR2 FQNEAQ (reference sequence). In DNA, the CDR3 is TGTGCCAGCAGCTTCCGGGACAGGGCATACGAGCAGTACTTC. It specifies CASSFRDRAYEQYF.

V and J are TRBV3-1 and TRBJ2-1; perhaps TRBD2 as D (5 bases). V shed 1 base and J shed 0 bases, with 16 bases lying between them. The CDR3 is 18 residues long. Per the germline V gene, CDR1 is LGHDT and CDR2 is YNNKEL (reference sequence). DNA for the CDR3: TGTGCCAGCAGCCAAGGAGGACCGGGATCGAGCTCCTACAATGAGCAGTTCTTC. As protein: CASSQGGPGSSSYNEQFF.

This clonotype has only a few counts. The chain links TRBV5-4 to TRBJ2-1, with 13 bases lining up with TRBD2. Germline assignment: CDR1 SGHNT and CDR2 YYREEE (reference sequence). This CDR3 region has 16 residues. V shed 1 base, J shed 11 bases, and the junction held 9 bases outside the gene matches. DNA of the CDR3: TGTGCCAGCAGCTTGAAGATGACTAGCGGGAGGACTAAGCAGTTCTTC. Amino acid sequence: CASSLKMTSGRTKQFF.

A few counts support this clonotype. V gene TRBV5-1 combines with J gene TRBJ1-1, with D maybe TRBD1 (6 bases). This CDR3 comprises 14 residues. Germline values: CDR1 SGHRS, CDR2 YFSETQ. Trimming removed 0 bases from V and 10 bases from J, with 16 bases in between. The CDR3 DNA follows: TGCGCCAGCAGCTTGGGCCTACGGGGACAAGGAGCTTTCTTT. Amino acid sequence: CASSLGLRGQGAFF.

This clonotype was observed many times. The CDR3 coding sequence is TGTGCCAGCAGCCCATGGGGAGGGACTAGCGGAGACAATGAGCAGTTCTTC. Amino acids: CASSPWGGTSGDNEQFF. The J gene is TRBJ2-1, the V gene TRBV12-3 or TRBV12-4, with 11 bases matching TRBD2. The CDR3 spans 17 residues. With V trimmed by 6 bases and J by 5 bases, 12 bases remained unmatched.

This rearrangement joins TRBV2 to TRBJ2-3, with D perhaps TRBD1 or TRBD2 (5 bases each). Per the germline V gene, CDR1 is SNHLY and CDR2 is FYNNEI. CDR3 length: 15 amino acids. V lost 3 bases and J 1 base, leaving 11 bases between the germline ends. CDR3 residues: CASSERGVGTDTQYF. The CDR3 region has the DNA TGTGCCAGCAGTGAGAGGGGAGTAGGCACAGATACGCAGTATTTT.

In this sample, this clonotype turned up many times. The CDR3 loop is CASSLGGPNEQFF. DNA for the CDR3: TGTGCCAGCAGCCTTGGAGGGCCCAATGAGCAGTTCTTC. The V and J genes are TRBV7-9 and TRBJ2-1, with D perhaps matching TRBD2 (6 bases). This CDR3 has 13 amino acids. The V gene's germline CDR1 is SEHNR and CDR2 FQNEAQ (reference sequence). The V end was cut by 5 bases, the J end by 6 bases, with 11 bases between.

Comment on this clonotype: At one boundary the junction diverges from the germline segment, which might be a read error. This rearrangement joins TRBV6-2 or TRBV6-3 to TRBJ2-3; no clear D gene. CDR3 size: 13 residues. Germline V gene data show CDR1 as MNHEY and CDR2 as SVGEGT. The CDR3 sequence is CASSYVLAETQYF. In DNA form, the CDR3 reads TGTGCCAGCAGTTACGTGTTAGCAGAGACGCAGTATTTT.

This clonotype came up many times. The chain recombines TRBV7-2 with TRBJ2-2, with 9 bases identical to TRBD2. Trimming removed 5 bases from V and 4 bases from J; junction bases left unmatched: 8. The CDR3 is made up of 16 amino acids. CDR1 and CDR2 from the germline V gene are SGHTA and FQGNSA. The CDR3 reads CASSQKSSGVTGELFF. CDR3 bases: TGTGCCAGCAGCCAAAAGTCTAGCGGGGTCACCGGGGAGCTGTTTTTT.

This clonotype was detected many times. The V and J genes are TRBV7-3 and TRBJ1-1; 9 bases are shared with TRBD1. The V gene's germline CDR1 is SGHTA and CDR2 FQGTGA. The CDR3 contains 14 residues. V lost 5 bases to trimming and J lost 4 bases; unmatched junction nucleotides: 5. This CDR3 reads CASSRGTGPTEAFF. DNA for the CDR3: TGTGCCAGCAGCCGCGGGACAGGGCCCACTGAAGCTTTCTTT.

This clonotype was seen ten or more times. The V gene is TRBV6-1, the J gene TRBJ2-1; 7 bases are shared with TRBD1. Trimming at V came to 3 bases and at J to 8 bases, leaving 1 base not matched to a gene. The CDR3 sequence is 12 residues long. The germline V gene encodes CDR1 MNHNS and CDR2 SASEGT. Here the CDR3 reads CASSEDRHEQFF. The CDR3, as DNA: TGTGCCAGCAGTGAGGACAGGCATGAGCAGTTCTTC.